These T cell receptor beta chains were read from a single sample in a study of T cell repertoires in cytomegalovirus infection. TCRdb analysed the reads with MiXCR anew, one entry per CDR3 protein. The data show more than 200,000 distinct CDR3 sequences, 9.1% seen once. Input material: PBMCs. Every receptor here comes from a human donor in good health (CMV status not recorded). Some clones in this sample may be carry-over from other donors' samples. Both conserved end residues are part of each CDR3. Fields, in order: J gene, D gene, V gene, clone size, CDR3 DNA, CDR3 protein. A D gene is named only where the DNA matches it firmly. Only some rows state a clone size, as once, few, many or a class for expanded clones.

J gene: TRBJ1-6; D gene: TRBD1; V gene: TRBV29-1; clone size: many; CDR3 DNA: TGCAGCGTTGCCGGGACAGGGAACTCACCCCTCCACTTT; CDR3 protein: CSVAGTGNSPLHF
J gene: TRBJ1-5; D gene: .; V gene: TRBV6-1; clone size: .; CDR3 DNA: TGTGCCAGCAGCCCCAACCTGGGCAATCAGCCCCAGCATTTT; CDR3 protein: CASSPNLGNQPQHF
J gene: TRBJ1-1; D gene: TRBD1; V gene: TRBV7-2; clone size: many; CDR3 DNA: TGTGCCAGCAGCTTAAACCCAACGGCTGGACAGGGGGCGCAAGCTTTCTTT; CDR3 protein: CASSLNPTAGQGAQAFF
J gene: TRBJ1-1; D gene: .; V gene: TRBV7-2; clone size: many; CDR3 DNA: TGTGCCAGCAGCTTAGCGCAGGGAAGGACTGAAGCTTTCTTT; CDR3 protein: CASSLAQGRTEAFF
J gene: TRBJ1-2; D gene: TRBD1; V gene: TRBV5-1; clone size: .; CDR3 DNA: TGCGCCAGCAGCCCTGCCGGGACAGGGGCCACTCAGGACTATGGCTACACCTTC; CDR3 protein: CASSPAGTGATQDYGYTF
J gene: TRBJ2-1; D gene: .; V gene: TRBV20-1; clone size: .; CDR3 DNA: TGCAGTGCTAGTGATGGCTCCTACAATGAGCAGTTCTTC; CDR3 protein: CSASDGSYNEQFF
J gene: TRBJ1-1; D gene: .; V gene: TRBV12-3/TRBV12-4; clone size: .; CDR3 DNA: TGTGCCAGCACCACGGGTCAACGGTTCGCTGAAGCTTTCTTT; CDR3 protein: CASTTGQRFAEAFF
J gene: TRBJ1-4; D gene: .; V gene: TRBV7-6; clone size: many; CDR3 DNA: TGTGCCAGCAGCTTAGGCATGTCAGCAACTAATGAAAAACTGTTTTTT; CDR3 protein: CASSLGMSATNEKLFF
J gene: TRBJ1-5; D gene: .; V gene: TRBV23-1; clone size: few; CDR3 DNA: TGCGCCAGCAGTCAGATAAAGCTCGGAGGGCCCCAGCATTTT; CDR3 protein: CASSQIKLGGPQHF
J gene: TRBJ1-2; D gene: .; V gene: TRBV7-2; clone size: many; CDR3 DNA: TGTGCCAGCAGCTTAGAGTTCAGCGAGGGAGGCTACACCTTC; CDR3 protein: CASSLEFSEGGYTF
J gene: TRBJ2-1; D gene: TRBD2; V gene: TRBV28; clone size: many; CDR3 DNA: TGTGCCAGCAGTTTACCCCGGGGGGTATACAATGAGCAGTTCTTC; CDR3 protein: CASSLPRGVYNEQFF
J gene: TRBJ2-5; D gene: .; V gene: TRBV12-3/TRBV12-4; clone size: many; CDR3 DNA: TGTGCCAGCAGCCGGGCAGGAGAGACCCAGTACTTC; CDR3 protein: CASSRAGETQYF
J gene: TRBJ2-1; D gene: .; V gene: TRBV4-1; clone size: many; CDR3 DNA: TGCGCCAGCAACCGGGACCGTTACTCCTACAATGAGCAGTTCTTC; CDR3 protein: CASNRDRYSYNEQFF
J gene: TRBJ2-5; D gene: TRBD2; V gene: TRBV28; clone size: many; CDR3 DNA: TGTGCCAGCAGTTTATCCCCAGGACTAGGGGCGATGGGGAAGACCCAGTACTTC; CDR3 protein: CASSLSPGLGAMGKTQYF
J gene: TRBJ1-2; D gene: TRBD1; V gene: TRBV7-2; clone size: many; CDR3 DNA: TGTGCCAGCAGCTTAGATGGAGGAGGGGGCGCGACTGTTGGCTACACCTTC; CDR3 protein: CASSLDGGGGATVGYTF
J gene: TRBJ1-2; D gene: TRBD1; V gene: TRBV28; clone size: .; CDR3 DNA: TGTGCCAGCAGCAGGACAGGGAACAACTATGGCTACACCTTC; CDR3 protein: CASSRTGNNYGYTF
J gene: TRBJ2-1; D gene: TRBD1; V gene: TRBV6-2/TRBV6-3; clone size: many; CDR3 DNA: TGTGCCACTAGACAGGGGGCTCGAAATGAGCAGTTCTTC; CDR3 protein: CATRQGARNEQFF
J gene: TRBJ1-1; D gene: .; V gene: TRBV7-6; clone size: many; CDR3 DNA: TGTGCCAGCAGCTTAGGCTGGACAAGGGAGAACACTGAAGCTTTCTTT; CDR3 protein: CASSLGWTRENTEAFF
J gene: TRBJ1-1; D gene: .; V gene: TRBV12-5; clone size: .; CDR3 DNA: TGTGCTAGTGGTTTGTTTCGTCCGAGGGAAAACACTGAAGCTTTCTTT; CDR3 protein: CASGLFRPRENTEAFF
J gene: TRBJ2-5; D gene: .; V gene: TRBV6-2/TRBV6-3; clone size: many; CDR3 DNA: TGTGCCACCAGTAGGGGTTGGGAGACCCAGTACTTC; CDR3 protein: CATSRGWETQYF
J gene: TRBJ2-7; D gene: .; V gene: TRBV23-1; clone size: .; CDR3 DNA: TGCGCCAGCCGGATCCGTCGCCGCTACGAGCAGTACTTC; CDR3 protein: CASRIRRRYEQYF
J gene: TRBJ1-1; D gene: .; V gene: TRBV2; clone size: many; CDR3 DNA: TGTGCCAGCAGGCAGAGTGAAGACACTGAAGCTTTCTTT; CDR3 protein: CASRQSEDTEAFF
J gene: TRBJ2-7; D gene: .; V gene: TRBV6-5; clone size: many; CDR3 DNA: TGTGCCAGCAGCGTCAATAGGGTCCGCGAGCAGTACTTC; CDR3 protein: CASSVNRVREQYF
J gene: TRBJ1-2; D gene: TRBD1; V gene: TRBV29-1; clone size: few; CDR3 DNA: TGCAGCGTGCCGGAACAGGGGTACTATGGCTACACCTTC; CDR3 protein: CSVPEQGYYGYTF
J gene: TRBJ1-1; D gene: .; V gene: TRBV20-1; clone size: few; CDR3 DNA: TGCAGTGCTAGACCACTGGTGAACACTGAAGCTTTCTTT; CDR3 protein: CSARPLVNTEAFF
J gene: TRBJ2-1; D gene: .; V gene: TRBV5-6; clone size: many; CDR3 DNA: TGTGCCAGCAGCTTCCTCACAGGGTACAATGAGCAGTTCTTC; CDR3 protein: CASSFLTGYNEQFF
J gene: TRBJ1-1; D gene: .; V gene: TRBV7-8; clone size: many; CDR3 DNA: TGTGCCAGCAGCGTTACGGACGGGTTCACTGAAGCTTTCTTT; CDR3 protein: CASSVTDGFTEAFF
J gene: TRBJ1-4; D gene: .; V gene: TRBV7-2; clone size: many; CDR3 DNA: TGTGCCAGCAGCGCCTCTAATGAAAAACTGTTTTTT; CDR3 protein: CASSASNEKLFF
J gene: TRBJ2-6; D gene: .; V gene: TRBV7-2; clone size: many; CDR3 DNA: TGTGCCAGCAGCTTCTTTGGGGGATCTGGGGCCAACGTCCTGACTTTC; CDR3 protein: CASSFFGGSGANVLTF
J gene: TRBJ2-1; D gene: TRBD1; V gene: TRBV7-2; clone size: many; CDR3 DNA: TGTGCCAGCAGCTTAACAGGGGGTAGAGATGAGCAGTTCTTC; CDR3 protein: CASSLTGGRDEQFF
J gene: TRBJ2-2; D gene: .; V gene: TRBV7-6; clone size: many; CDR3 DNA: TGTGCCAGCAGCTTTCGACAGGCCGCGGAGCTGTTTTTT; CDR3 protein: CASSFRQAAELFF
J gene: TRBJ2-4; D gene: TRBD2; V gene: TRBV7-8; clone size: many; CDR3 DNA: TGTGCCCGGGAGGGATTAAACATTCAGTACTTC; CDR3 protein: CAREGLNIQYF
J gene: TRBJ2-2; D gene: .; V gene: TRBV7-3; clone size: .; CDR3 DNA: TGTGCCAGCAGCTTAACCGCCCTCTCGCGGAATAACACCGGGGAGCTGTTTTTT; CDR3 protein: CASSLTALSRNNTGELFF
J gene: TRBJ2-3; D gene: .; V gene: TRBV7-8; clone size: many; CDR3 DNA: TGTGCCAGCAGACAATTTGGACAGATGAGCACAGATACGCAGTATTTT; CDR3 protein: CASRQFGQMSTDTQYF
J gene: TRBJ1-1; D gene: .; V gene: TRBV19; clone size: many; CDR3 DNA: TGTGCCAGTAGTATTATCGTTACGGGGAGTGCGACTGAAGCTTTCTTT; CDR3 protein: CASSIIVTGSATEAFF
J gene: TRBJ2-1; D gene: .; V gene: TRBV6-5; clone size: .; CDR3 DNA: TGTGCCAGCAGTTACTCCCTCGCGGGAAGCGAAAATGAGCAGTTCTTC; CDR3 protein: CASSYSLAGSENEQFF
J gene: TRBJ2-3; D gene: .; V gene: TRBV7-2; clone size: few; CDR3 DNA: TGTGCCAGCAGCTTAGGCCTCTCCGGGACAAAAAGCACAGATACGCAGTATTTT; CDR3 protein: CASSLGLSGTKSTDTQYF
J gene: TRBJ2-3; D gene: .; V gene: TRBV7-2; clone size: .; CDR3 DNA: TGTGCCAGCAGCTTAGGATTCGGTTCGGATACGCAGTATTTT; CDR3 protein: CASSLGFGSDTQYF
J gene: TRBJ2-7; D gene: TRBD1; V gene: TRBV12-3/TRBV12-4; clone size: many; CDR3 DNA: TGTGCCAGCAGGTCCGGGACAGGGGGAAATTACGACGAGCAGTACTTC; CDR3 protein: CASRSGTGGNYDEQYF
J gene: TRBJ2-7; D gene: .; V gene: TRBV10-3; clone size: many; CDR3 DNA: TGTGCCATCCAAGGCGGGAACGGGGGAGAGCAGTACTTC; CDR3 protein: CAIQGGNGGEQYF
J gene: TRBJ2-1; D gene: .; V gene: TRBV20-1; clone size: few; CDR3 DNA: TGCAGTGCCAGGTGGGAGAGGTCGGGGAATGAGCAGTTCTTC; CDR3 protein: CSARWERSGNEQFF
J gene: TRBJ2-2; D gene: .; V gene: TRBV28; clone size: many; CDR3 DNA: TGTGCCAGCAGTCACCAGGTGATCACCGGGGAGCTGTTTTTT; CDR3 protein: CASSHQVITGELFF
J gene: TRBJ2-7; D gene: .; V gene: TRBV14; clone size: many; CDR3 DNA: TGTGCCAGCAGCTCTGTGACCGCAGGACCCTACGAGCAGTACTTC; CDR3 protein: CASSSVTAGPYEQYF
J gene: TRBJ2-3; D gene: .; V gene: TRBV7-2; clone size: many; CDR3 DNA: TGTGCCAGCAGCTTGCGGTCTATGGGAACAGATACGCAGTATTTT; CDR3 protein: CASSLRSMGTDTQYF
J gene: TRBJ2-1; D gene: .; V gene: TRBV12-3/TRBV12-4; clone size: few; CDR3 DNA: TGTGCCAGTTTACAAGACTTCAATGAGCAGTTCTTC; CDR3 protein: CASLQDFNEQFF
J gene: TRBJ2-3; D gene: .; V gene: TRBV7-2; clone size: .; CDR3 DNA: TGTGCCAGCAGGCCCCGCGCTTCCGTCGCAGATACGCAGTATTTT; CDR3 protein: CASRPRASVADTQYF
J gene: TRBJ2-3; D gene: TRBD2; V gene: TRBV7-8; clone size: few; CDR3 DNA: TGTGCCAGCAGCTTAGGGGTTAGCGGGGGGGCCCGTGCAGATACGCAGTATTTT; CDR3 protein: CASSLGVSGGARADTQYF
J gene: TRBJ2-4; D gene: .; V gene: TRBV11-3; clone size: .; CDR3 DNA: TGTGCCAGCAGCTCCGGCCTCCTAGCCAAAAACATTCAGTACTTC; CDR3 protein: CASSSGLLAKNIQYF
J gene: TRBJ1-1; D gene: .; V gene: TRBV19; clone size: .; CDR3 DNA: TGTGCCAGTAGTCCAAGGGAGGGGGGGAACACTGAAGCTTTCTTT; CDR3 protein: CASSPREGGNTEAFF
J gene: TRBJ1-2; D gene: .; V gene: TRBV7-2; clone size: many; CDR3 DNA: TGTGCCAGCAGCAAGTCGGACGCTTATGGCTACACCTTC; CDR3 protein: CASSKSDAYGYTF